Given below is one TCR beta chain in context. This entry belongs to a study of blood T cell repertoires in COVID-19. On the study more broadly: From the United States, Italy and Spain came samples of acute and convalescent COVID-19.

Generated by immunoSEQ multiplex PCR, the TCRdb table keeps only in-frame clones and is missing some. The sample lists tens of thousands of clones, approximately 76% occurring once. Germline-derived CDR1 and CDR2 are MGHRA and YSYEKL. The length of the CDR3 is 17 residues. V shed 0 bases, J shed 6 bases, and the junction held 9 bases outside the gene matches. The sample was peripheral blood. The source of this sequence is a man in his 70s with active or convalescent COVID-19. V is TRBV4-1 and J is TRBJ2-3; 10 nucleotides agree with TRBD2. The DNA of the CDR3 is TGCGCCAGCAGCCAAGATAGCGGGGGGAGGAGGTTTGATACGCAGTATTTT. It translates to CASSQDSGGRRFDTQYF.